This passage covers 2 T cell receptor beta chains from one sample sequenced in a study of response to subunit inactivated influenza vaccine. Each CDR3 protein is one row after TCRdb ran MiXCR on the RT-PCR reads. The table lists fewer than 700,000 distinct CDR3 sequences, 13% of them singletons. The source material was PBMCs from blood, sampled roughly 6 weeks after vaccination. Receptor source: a man in his forties or fifties who received an inactivated influenza vaccine.

The J gene is TRBJ2-7, the V gene TRBV7-2; D call uncertain. V shed 4 bases and J shed 6 bases, with 16 bases lying between them. This CDR3 is built from 14 residues. Germline V gives CDR1 SGHTA, CDR2 FQGNSA. DNA for the CDR3: TGTGCCAGCAGCTCTCAGCACCGGTCAGGCGAGCAGTACTTC. Translation: CASSSQHRSGEQYF.

This sequence joins TRBV9 and TRBJ2-4; D is ambiguous. This CDR3 is 15 amino acids long. Germline V gives CDR1 SGDLS, CDR2 YYNGEE. V dropped 0 bases and J dropped 9 bases, with 16 bases sitting between them. In DNA, the CDR3 is TGTGCCAGCAGCGTAGAAGGGTCCCCTGGCGGCATTCAGTACTTC. Translation: CASSVEGSPGGIQYF. The full variable domain, in which reference TRBV9 and TRBJ2-4 provide the parts outside the CDR3, is DSGVTQTPKHLITATGQRVTLRCSPRSGDLSVYWYQQSLDQGLQFLIQYYNGEERAKGNILERFSAQQFPDLHSELNLSSLELGDSALYFCASSVEGSPGGIQYFGAGTRLSVL.